The clone carrying this TCR beta chain was found a few times. As handled by the study authors: Reference gene primer amplification in the assay estimated nucleated cell counts. Method: immunoSEQ multiplex PCR; TCRdb's copy keeps in-frame clones and lacks some. The V and J calls and clone size are taken from that table; D and trimming were inferred from the DNA. The data hold 150,000 to 200,000 clones, with 86% observed a single time. This sample stems from a study of blood T cell repertoires in COVID-19. The overall study: COVID-19 samples, acute and convalescent, were from the United States, Italy and Spain. PBMCs, B-cell-depleted T cells, or T cells were the source of the cDNA or gDNA that made up the material.

Germline CDR1 SEHNR, CDR2 FQNEAQ (reference sequence). The CDR3 contains 14 residues. With 4 bases removed from V and 8 bases from J, the gap between germline ends came to 17 bases. This receptor was identified in a man aged 65 to 85 with acute or convalescent COVID-19. The chain links TRBV7-9 to TRBJ1-2; no reliable D call. Sequenced sample: peripheral blood. CDR3 amino acids: CASSSAPGGIGYTF. For the CDR3, the DNA is TGTGCCAGCAGCTCCGCCCCCGGCGGGATAGGCTACACCTTC.